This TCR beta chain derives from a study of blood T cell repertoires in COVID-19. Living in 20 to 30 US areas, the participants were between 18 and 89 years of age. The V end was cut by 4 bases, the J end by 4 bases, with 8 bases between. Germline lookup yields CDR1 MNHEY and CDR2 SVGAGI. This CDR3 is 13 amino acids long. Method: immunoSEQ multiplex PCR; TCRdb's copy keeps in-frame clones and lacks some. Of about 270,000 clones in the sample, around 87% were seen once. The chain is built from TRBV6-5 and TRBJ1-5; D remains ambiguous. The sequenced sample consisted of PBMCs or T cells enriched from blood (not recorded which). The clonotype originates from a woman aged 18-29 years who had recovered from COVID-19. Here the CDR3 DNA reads TGTGCCAGCAGTTCGAGGGCGAATCAGCCCCAGCATTTT. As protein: CASSSRANQPQHF.